This T cell receptor (beta chain) was documented in a study of graft-versus-host responses after intestinal transplantation. Study in general: Transplantation in recipients was multivisceral, liver-intestinal, or isolated intestinal. Uniformly, recipients were administered anti-thymocyte globulin induction with subsequent tacrolimus and steroids for approximately 3 years. Findings and limits, study-wide: Graft-versus-host to host-versus-graft clonal ratios in allografts were high in patients with graft-donor T cell macrochimerism. GvH clones appeared in recipient marrow, some first in ileum or blood.

Points on this clone: Antigen: not known. This specimen includes other DNA sequences encoding the same CDR3.

Repertoires were generated with immunoSEQ multiplex PCR, while TCRdb's copy carries only in-frame clones and drops some. The repertoire holds roughly 130,000 clones, with 85% to 95% as singletons. The germline V gene has CDR1 SGHRS and CDR2 YFSETQ. V lost 5 bases to trimming and J lost 2 bases; unmatched junction nucleotides: 7. The CDR3 consists of 16 residues. This clonotype was sampled from a human donor who received an intestinal transplant. The gene calls are TRBV5-1 and TRBJ2-2, with TRBD2 matching over 9 bases. The input for sequencing was unstimulated CD4+ T cells sorted from spleen or lymph node cells, taken before intestinal transplant. CDR3 sequence (DNA): TGCGCCAGCAGTTTAGCGGGAGCTGCTAACACCGGGGAGCTGTTTTTT. As protein: CASSLAGAANTGELFF.